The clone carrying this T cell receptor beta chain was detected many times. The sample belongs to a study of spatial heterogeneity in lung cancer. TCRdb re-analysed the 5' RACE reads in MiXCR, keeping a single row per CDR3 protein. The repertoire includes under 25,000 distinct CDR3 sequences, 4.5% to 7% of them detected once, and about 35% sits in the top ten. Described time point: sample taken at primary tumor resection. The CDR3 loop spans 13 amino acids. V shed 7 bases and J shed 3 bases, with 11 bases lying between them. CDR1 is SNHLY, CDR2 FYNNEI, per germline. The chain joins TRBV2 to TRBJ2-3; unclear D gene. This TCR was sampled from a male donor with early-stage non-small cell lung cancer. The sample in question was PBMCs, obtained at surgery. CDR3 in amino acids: CASNGPFTDTQYF. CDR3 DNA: TGTGCCAGCAACGGACCCTTTACAGATACGCAGTATTTT.